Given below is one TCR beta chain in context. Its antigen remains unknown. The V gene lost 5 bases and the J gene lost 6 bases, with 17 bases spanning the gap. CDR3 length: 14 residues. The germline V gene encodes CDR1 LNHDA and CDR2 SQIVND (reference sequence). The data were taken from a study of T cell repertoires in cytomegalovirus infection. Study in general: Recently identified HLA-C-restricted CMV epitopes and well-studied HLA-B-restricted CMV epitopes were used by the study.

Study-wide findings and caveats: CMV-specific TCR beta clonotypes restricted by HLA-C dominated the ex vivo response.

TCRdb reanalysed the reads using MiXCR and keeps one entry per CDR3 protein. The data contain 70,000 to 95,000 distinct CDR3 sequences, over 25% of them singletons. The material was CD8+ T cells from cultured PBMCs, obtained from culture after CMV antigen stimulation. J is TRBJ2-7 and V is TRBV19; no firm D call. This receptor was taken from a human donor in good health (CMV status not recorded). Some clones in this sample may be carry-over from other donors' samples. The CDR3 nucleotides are TGTGCCAGTAGTCAGTGGTCCCCCTCGGGCGAGCAGTACTTC. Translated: CASSQWSPSGEQYF.